Following are 8 T cell receptor beta chains from one sample sequenced in a study of blood T cell repertoires in COVID-19. Only in-frame clones appear in the TCRdb table, and some are missing; sequencing was by immunoSEQ multiplex PCR. The sample includes about 86,000 clones, 87% seen only once; the top ten take 1.1%. Sequencing was carried out using peripheral blood. These TCRs come from a human donor in a cohort sampled during active COVID-19.

This chain links TRBV5-1 with TRBJ1-4; no definite D call. There are 15 residues in the CDR3. Per germline, CDR1 SGHRS and CDR2 YFSETQ. V lost 0 bases to trimming and J lost 2 bases, with 8 bases between them. CDR3 sequence reads: CASSLAGSTNEKLFF. CDR3 coding DNA: TGCGCCAGCAGCTTGGCAGGATCGACTAATGAAAAACTGTTTTTT.

The chain recombines TRBV9 with TRBJ2-1; D is possibly TRBD1 (6 bases). The CDR3 is 15 amino acids. The germline V and J ends were trimmed by 3 bases and 6 bases, with 16 bases remaining between them. CDR1 and CDR2 (germline): SGDLS, YYNGEE. The CDR3 bases are TGTGCCAGCAGCGAAGGACAGCGAGACCGCAATGAGCAGTTCTTC. Its protein is CASSEGQRDRNEQFF.

V is TRBV6-4 and J is TRBJ2-1; 11 bases are a match to TRBD2. The germline CDR1 and CDR2 sequences are MRHNA and SNTAGT. Germline trimming cut 0 bases from V and 6 bases from J; bases unmatched to any gene: 1. The CDR3 extends over 15 amino acids. CDR3 sequence: CASSDSTSGSNEQFF. DNA for the CDR3: TGTGCCAGCAGTGACTCCACTAGCGGGAGCAATGAGCAGTTCTTC.

This sequence joins TRBV6-6 and TRBJ2-3; weak D call: TRBD2 (6 bases). The germline V and J ends were trimmed by 5 bases and 3 bases, with 18 bases remaining between them. Germline assignment: CDR1 MNHNY and CDR2 SVGAGI (reference sequence). The CDR3 loop spans 16 amino acids. The CDR3 protein is CASSPLVAEGTDTQYF. CDR3 DNA: TGTGCCAGCAGTCCCCTGGTAGCGGAAGGAACAGATACGCAGTATTTT.

The rearrangement links TRBV5-1 to TRBJ1-5; no clear D gene. The CDR3 covers 15 residues. V lost 1 base and J lost 2, with 10 bases in between. CDR1 and CDR2 (germline): SGHRS, YFSETQ. This chain's CDR3 is CASSLNPMRNQPQHF. CDR3 bases: TGCGCCAGCAGCTTGAATCCTATGCGCAATCAGCCCCAGCATTTT. The complete variable domain, with remaining parts taken from reference TRBV5-1 and TRBJ1-5, reads KAGVTQTPRYLIKTRGQQVTLSCSPISGHRSVSWYQQTPGQGLQFLFEYFSETQRNKGNFPGRFSGRQFSNSRSEMNVSTLELGDSALYLCASSLNPMRNQPQHFGDGTRLSIL.

The chain links TRBV6-4 to TRBJ2-1, with 10 bases matching TRBD2. The V and J ends lost 5 bases and 7 bases, in that order; junction bases with no gene match: 8. This CDR3 spans 15 amino acids. CDR1 and CDR2 from the germline V gene are MRHNA and SNTAGT. The CDR3 protein is CASSLSGRDVNEQFF. The CDR3 DNA follows: TGTGCCAGCAGTTTGAGCGGGAGGGACGTGAATGAGCAGTTCTTC.

This clone was found a few times. V and J are TRBV7-9 and TRBJ2-5; tentative D call: TRBD2 (7 bases). Germline CDR1 SEHNR, CDR2 FQNEAQ (reference sequence). The V gene lost 5 bases and the J gene lost 0 bases, with 16 bases spanning the gap. There are 16 residues in the CDR3. CDR3 nucleotide sequence: TGTGCCAGCAGCCCGGGGGGCGGACAGAACCAAGAGACCCAGTACTTC. Protein sequence: CASSPGGGQNQETQYF.

The chain has TRBV2 and TRBJ1-1, with D tentatively TRBD1 (5 bases). Germline V gene data show CDR1 as SNHLY and CDR2 as FYNNEI. This CDR3 is 13 amino acids long. Trimming shortened V by 8 bases and J by 2 bases, and 12 bases separated the two germline ends. The CDR3 DNA is TGTGCCAGCGCATTGACAGATAACACTGAAGCTTTCTTT. Its protein is CASALTDNTEAFF.